This T cell receptor (beta chain) was captured in a study of T cells in Graves' hyperthyroidism and ophthalmopathy. The wider study: Initial diagnosis, before any treatment, was when peripheral blood was collected.

This clonotype has more than one count but fewer than ten. What was amplified from RNA transcripts were TCR beta CDR3 regions. An initial round of RT-PCR targeting the TCR CDR3 relied on the HTBI primer set. TCRdb re-called the multiplex PCR reads with MiXCR, one entry per CDR3 protein. The sample has around 700,000 distinct CDR3 sequences, around a sixth seen once. CDR3 length: 15 residues. Germline V gene sequence: CDR1 SGDLS, CDR2 YYNGEE. V lost 0 bases, J lost 5 bases, and 14 bases lay in between. Patients with uncontrolled infections, other autoimmune diseases, pregnancy or lactation were excluded. Diagnoses used clinical symptoms, serum thyroxine and TRAb, thyroid ultrasound and orbital computed tomography.

This TCR was sampled from a woman aged 45-65 years with Graves' hyperthyroidism that later progressed to Graves' ophthalmopathy. The J gene is TRBJ1-1, the V gene TRBV9; possibly TRBD1 for D (6 bases). The sequencing input was blood. The CDR3 DNA is TGTGCCAGCAGCGTAGGCCCAGGGGAGGGGACTGAAGCTTTCTTT. It is translated as CASSVGPGEGTEAFF.